The clone carrying this T cell receptor beta chain came up a few times. TCRbeta library construction was performed incorporating unique molecular identifiers. TCRdb reprocessed the PCR reads with MiXCR, giving one entry per CDR3 protein. The sample contains approximately 590,000 distinct CDR3 sequences, about 11% of which appear only once. This entry belongs to a study of T-cell reconstitution after alpha-beta-depleted transplantation in children. J was trimmed by 1 base and V by 0 bases; bases with no gene match: 12. In germline, CDR1 is LGHNA, CDR2 YNFKEQ. The CDR3 has 18 residues. The sequence was obtained from a human donor who donated a stem cell graft to a child with acute myeloid leukemia. The source material was PBMCs from the stem cell graft donor, sampled from the stem cell graft. This sequence joins TRBV4-2 and TRBJ2-7, with 7 bases lining up with TRBD2. CDR3 residues: CASSQEAGTIVGSYEQYF. The CDR3 DNA is TGTGCCAGCAGCCAAGAAGCGGGGACTATAGTTGGTTCCTACGAGCAGTACTTC.